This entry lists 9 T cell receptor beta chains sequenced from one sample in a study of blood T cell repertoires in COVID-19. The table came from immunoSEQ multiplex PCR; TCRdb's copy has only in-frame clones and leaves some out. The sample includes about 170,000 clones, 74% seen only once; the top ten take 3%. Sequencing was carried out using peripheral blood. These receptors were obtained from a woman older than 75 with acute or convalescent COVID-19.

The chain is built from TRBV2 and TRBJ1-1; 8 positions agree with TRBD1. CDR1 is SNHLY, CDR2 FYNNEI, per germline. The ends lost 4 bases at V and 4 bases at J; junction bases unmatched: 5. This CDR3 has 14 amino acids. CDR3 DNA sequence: TGTGCCAGCAGTGGACAGGGGCTGGGCACTGAAGCTTTCTTT. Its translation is CASSGQGLGTEAFF. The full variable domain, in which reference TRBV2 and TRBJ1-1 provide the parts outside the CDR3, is EPEVTQTPSHQVTQMGQEVILRCVPISNHLYFYWYRQILGQKVEFLVSFYNNEISEKSEIFDDQFSVERPDGSNFTLKIRSTKLEDSAMYFCASSGQGLGTEAFFGQGTRLTVV.

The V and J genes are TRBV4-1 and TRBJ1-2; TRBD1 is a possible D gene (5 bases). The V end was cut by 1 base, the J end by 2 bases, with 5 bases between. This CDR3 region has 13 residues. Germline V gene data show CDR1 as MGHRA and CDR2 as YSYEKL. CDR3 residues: CASSQGTNYGYTF. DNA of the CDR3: TGCGCCAGCAGCCAAGGGACAAACTATGGCTACACCTTC.

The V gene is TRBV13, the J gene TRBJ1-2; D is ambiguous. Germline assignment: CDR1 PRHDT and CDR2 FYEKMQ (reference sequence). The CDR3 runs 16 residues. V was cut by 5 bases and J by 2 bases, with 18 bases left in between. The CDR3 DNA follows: TGTGCCAGCAGCCTAAGTCAGAGGCGGGCAAACTATGGCTACACCTTC. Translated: CASSLSQRRANYGYTF.

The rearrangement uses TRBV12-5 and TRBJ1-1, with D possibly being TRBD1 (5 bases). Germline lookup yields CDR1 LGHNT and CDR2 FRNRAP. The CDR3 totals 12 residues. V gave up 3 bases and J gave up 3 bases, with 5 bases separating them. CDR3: CASGLGDTEAFF. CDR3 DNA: TGTGCTAGTGGTTTAGGGGACACTGAAGCTTTCTTT.

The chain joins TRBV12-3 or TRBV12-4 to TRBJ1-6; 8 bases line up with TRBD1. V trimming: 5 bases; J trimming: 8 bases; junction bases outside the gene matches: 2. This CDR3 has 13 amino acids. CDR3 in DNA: TGTGCCAGCAGTCAACAGGGGGATTCACCCCTCCACTTT. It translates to CASSQQGDSPLHF.

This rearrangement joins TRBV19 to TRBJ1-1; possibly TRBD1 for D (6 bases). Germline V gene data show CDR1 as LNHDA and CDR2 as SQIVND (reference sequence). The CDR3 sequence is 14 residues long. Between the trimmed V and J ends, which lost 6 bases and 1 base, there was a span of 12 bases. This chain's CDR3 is CASSLGHENTEAFF. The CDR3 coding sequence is TGTGCCAGTAGCCTGGGACACGAGAACACTGAAGCTTTCTTT.

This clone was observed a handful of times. Here the CDR3 DNA reads TGTGCCAGCGGAGTTAATAATTCACCCCTCCACTTT. Encoded protein: CASGVNNSPLHF. This chain uses TRBV2 with TRBJ1-6; D ambiguous. Trimming took off 8 bases at V and 5 bases at J, with 7 bases between the two ends. CDR1 SNHLY and CDR2 FYNNEI come from the germline V gene. The CDR3 has 12 residues.

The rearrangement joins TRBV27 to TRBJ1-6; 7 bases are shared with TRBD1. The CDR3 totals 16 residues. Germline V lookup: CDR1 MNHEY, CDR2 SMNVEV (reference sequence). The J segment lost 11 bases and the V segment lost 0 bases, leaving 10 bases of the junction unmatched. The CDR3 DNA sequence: TGTGCCAGCAGTTTATCCCCCCGACAGGGCCTGACACCCCTCCACTTT. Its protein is CASSLSPRQGLTPLHF.

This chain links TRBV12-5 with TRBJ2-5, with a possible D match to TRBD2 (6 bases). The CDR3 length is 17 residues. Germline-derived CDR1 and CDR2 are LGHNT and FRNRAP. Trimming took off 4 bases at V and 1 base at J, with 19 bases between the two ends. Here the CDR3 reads CASGWELGGVLQETQYF. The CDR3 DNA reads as TGTGCTAGTGGTTGGGAGCTTGGCGGGGTACTCCAAGAGACCCAGTACTTC.